This TCR beta chain emerged from a study of response to subunit inactivated influenza vaccine (dated by TCRdb to 2016 to 2018). At the level of the whole study: Deep quantitative T cell receptor repertoire profiling was used in the study to track responses to a trivalent subunit inactivated influenza vaccine.

From a lookup of the germline V gene, CDR1 and CDR2 are LGHNA and YSLEER. The CDR3 has 14 amino acids, counting the end cysteine and phenylalanine. The entry retains the CDR3 DNA only, 42 bases that are in frame from base 1. The V end loses 0 bases and the J end loses 1 base, and a stretch of 7 bases separates them. Findings and caveats that apply to the study as a whole: According to the authors, only a limited number of new T cells may be recruited by each seasonal influenza vaccination.

In this sample, this clonotype turned up a few times. Its antigen remains undetermined. The sample holds no much larger clone one base away, and base qualities are not on file. The library was made by RT-PCR. The listed sequencing device is Illumina HiSeq 2500. The public sequencing data were trimmed at Q25 with fastp and processed into clonotypes with MiXCR by TCRdb, which kept only in-frame beta chains. Each entry merges the rows of one CDR3 protein and shows their most common DNA and genes. This sample lists about 700,000 distinct CDR3 sequences; about 14% were detected once. The top ten constitute 5.5% to 7% of the sample.

The chain couples TRBV4-3 to TRBJ2-7; the D gene is not confidently resolved. The sequence came from a man in his fifties or sixties who received an inactivated influenza vaccine. Donor details come from another sample of the same person, matched by shared clones. The starting material was PBMCs from blood, obtained less than 15 days before vaccination. The DNA sequence follows: TGCGCCAGCAGCCAAGAGATTGATTCCTACGAGCAGTACTTC. Its translation is CASSQEIDSYEQYF.